The rows below give T cell receptor beta chains drawn from one sample of a study of blood T cell repertoires in COVID-19. Clones were read by immunoSEQ multiplex PCR, and TCRdb kept only the in-frame ones, dropping some. The profile shows roughly 190,000 clones, approximately 79% of them singletons. Source material: peripheral blood. These receptors originate from a man aged 30 to 45 with active or convalescent COVID-19. Both conserved end residues are part of each CDR3. The D gene is left open where the match is weak. The listing skips clone size in some rows; elsewhere it reads once, few, many or a size class.

once	TRBJ1-1	TRBV21-1	NA	CASSMQGGAFF	TGTGCCAGCAGCATGCAGGGTGGAGCTTTCTTT
NA	TRBJ2-3	TRBV6-4	NA	CASKPGENTDTQYF	TGTGCCAGCAAGCCCGGGGAAAACACAGATACGCAGTATTTT
NA	TRBJ1-1	TRBV2	NA	CASRLETGSNTEAFF	TGTGCCAGCAGGCTAGAAACCGGGAGTAACACTGAAGCTTTCTTT
NA	TRBJ2-5	TRBV24-1	TRBD2	CATSDVAGGRETQYF	TGTGCCACCAGTGATGTAGCGGGAGGAAGGGAGACCCAGTACTTC
NA	TRBJ2-3	TRBV27	TRBD1	CASRVLGQISTDTQYF	TGTGCCAGCAGGGTACTGGGACAGATTAGCACAGATACGCAGTATTTT
NA	TRBJ1-1	TRBV19	NA	CASSTHPSGRGGAFF	TGTGCCAGTAGTACCCACCCTTCGGGACGGGGGGGTGCTTTCTTT
NA	TRBJ1-2	TRBV3-1/TRBV3-2	NA	CASSQGFEGARYTF	TGTGCCAGCAGCCAGGGCTTTGAGGGTGCTCGCTACACCTTC
once	TRBJ2-3	TRBV5-1	TRBD2	CASSSRGLAGRTDTQYF	TGCGCCAGCAGCTCGAGAGGACTAGCGGGCAGGACAGATACGCAGTATTTT
NA	TRBJ2-7	TRBV23-1	TRBD1	CASSLPGDRRDEQYF	TGCGCCAGCAGTCTCCCTGGGGACAGGCGAGACGAGCAGTACTTC
NA	TRBJ1-6	TRBV6-1	NA	CASSESGLYYSYNSPLHF	TGTGCCAGCAGTGAATCCGGACTGTACTACTCCTATAATTCACCCCTCCACTTT
NA	TRBJ1-5	TRBV28	TRBD1	CASSARTGQGALQPQHF	TGTGCCAGCAGTGCCCGCACCGGACAGGGGGCGCTTCAGCCCCAGCATTTT
NA	TRBJ2-5	TRBV7-9	TRBD2	CASSVGLAGGRFQETQYF	TGTGCCAGCAGCGTCGGACTAGCGGGAGGGAGGTTTCAAGAGACCCAGTACTTC
few	TRBJ1-1	TRBV7-9	NA	CASSPDSRYTEAFF	TGTGCCAGCAGCCCGGACTCCCGGTATACTGAAGCTTTCTTT
NA	TRBJ2-7	TRBV19	TRBD2	CASSALAGSGGEQYF	TGTGCCAGTAGTGCTCTAGCGGGATCGGGGGGAGAGCAGTACTTC
NA	TRBJ2-1	TRBV5-5	TRBD2	CASSFLPLGAGGIEQFF	TGTGCCAGCAGCTTCCTACCGCTCGGGGCGGGAGGGATTGAGCAGTTCTTC
NA	TRBJ2-7	TRBV30	NA	CAWSGGGGDSYEQYF	TGTGCCTGGAGTGGGGGCGGGGGCGACTCCTACGAGCAGTACTTC
NA	TRBJ1-5	TRBV18	NA	CASSPAGNTQPQHF	TGTGCCAGCTCACCCGCAGGGAACACTCAGCCCCAGCATTTT
NA	TRBJ2-3	TRBV5-8	NA	CASSLRTANTDTQYF	TGTGCCAGCAGCTTGCGGACTGCAAACACAGATACGCAGTATTTT
NA	TRBJ1-5	TRBV19	NA	CASRLWEGRSNQPQHF	TGTGCCAGTAGACTCTGGGAGGGCAGGAGCAATCAGCCCCAGCATTTT
NA	TRBJ2-5	TRBV6-5	NA	CASSYSGAVGTQYF	TGTGCCAGCAGTTACTCGGGGGCCGTAGGGACCCAGTACTTC
NA	TRBJ2-1	TRBV25-1	NA	CASSQPGAYYYNEQFF	TGTGCCAGCAGTCAGCCGGGAGCTTATTACTACAATGAGCAGTTCTTC
NA	TRBJ2-7	TRBV9	NA	CASSVARDITYEQYF	TGTGCCAGCAGCGTAGCCCGGGACATCACCTACGAGCAGTACTTC